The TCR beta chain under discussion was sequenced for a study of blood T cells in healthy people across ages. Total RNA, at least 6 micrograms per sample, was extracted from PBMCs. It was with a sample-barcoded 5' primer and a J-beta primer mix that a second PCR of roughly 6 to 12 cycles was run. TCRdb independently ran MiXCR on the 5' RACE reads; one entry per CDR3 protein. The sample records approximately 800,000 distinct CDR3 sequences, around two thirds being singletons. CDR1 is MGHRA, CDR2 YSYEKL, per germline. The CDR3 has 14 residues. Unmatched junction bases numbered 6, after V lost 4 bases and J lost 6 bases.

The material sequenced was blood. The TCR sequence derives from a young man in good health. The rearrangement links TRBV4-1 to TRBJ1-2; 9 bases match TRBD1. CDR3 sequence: CASSLRTGVDGYTF. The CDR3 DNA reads TGCGCCAGCAGCCTGAGGACAGGGGTTGATGGCTACACCTTC.